These 9 T cell receptor beta chains originate from one sample sequenced in a study of T cell clonality in common variable immunodeficiency. Only in-frame clones appear in the TCRdb table, and some are missing; sequencing was by immunoSEQ multiplex PCR. Sampling found about 39,000 clones, none seen once. Source material: peripheral blood mononuclear cells. Receptors were obtained from a person between 18 and 69 years old in good health.

This clone appeared a few times. The CDR3 goes on 3 residues after the read ends, and that part is filled in from the germline J gene. The chain couples TRBV7-9 to TRBJ2-3, with 9 positions matching TRBD1. Germline V gene data show CDR1 as SEHNR and CDR2 as FQNEAQ (reference sequence). J lost 4 bases, V lost 6 bases, and 8 bases had no gene match. The CDR3 runs to 15 residues. CDR3 sequence reads: CASRVTGGAADTQYF. The CDR3 DNA, read in part, is TGTGCCAGCAGGGTAACAGGGGGCGCGGCAGATACG.

On this clone itself: The read stops 3 residues short of the end of the CDR3; the missing end is completed from the germline J gene. This sequence joins TRBV19 and TRBJ2-7; TRBD1 matches at 8 bases. Losses at the gene ends were 5 bases for V and 4 bases for J; bases not matched to a gene: 7. The CDR3 is 14 amino acids. Germline values: CDR1 LNHDA, CDR2 SQIVND (reference sequence). The part of the CDR3 DNA that was read is TGTGCCAGTAGTGCCGGGACAGGTGTATACGAG. Its translation: CASSAGTGVYE. The full CDR3 protein reads CASSAGTGVYEQYF.

This clone was observed a few times. The read is 3 residues too short to cover the CDR3 end, so that end is filled in from the germline J gene. This chain links TRBV11-2 with TRBJ2-3; D unclear. This CDR3 comprises 14 residues. V lost 5 bases and J 1 base, leaving 10 bases between the germline ends. CDR1 is SGHAT and CDR2 is FQNNGV in the germline V gene. CDR3 amino acids: CASSLLPGTDTQYF. CDR3 DNA (partial): TGTGCCAGCAGCCTCCTCCCGGGCACAGATACG. The variable domain in full, completed from reference TRBV11-2 and TRBJ2-3, reads EAGVAQSPRYKIIEKRQSVAFWCNPISGHATLYWYQQILGQGPKLLIQFQNNGVVDDSQLPKDRFSAERLKGVDSTLKIQPAKLEDSAVYLCASSLLPGTDTQYFGPGTRLTVL.

This clone was counted many times. CDR3 sequence: CASFSGSYNEQFF. The CDR3 bases that were read are TGTGCCAGCTTTAGCGGGAGTTACAATGAG. This rearrangement joins TRBV2 to TRBJ2-1; 9 bases match TRBD2. The CDR3 extends 3 residues past the end of the read, so its final part is completed from the germline J gene. V was clipped by 8 bases and J by 4 bases; unmatched bases: 3. Germline V lookup: CDR1 SNHLY, CDR2 FYNNEI. This CDR3 spans 13 amino acids.

With regard to this clone: The missing CDR3 end, 3 residues past where the read stops, is filled in from the germline J gene. The chain combines TRBV7-9 with TRBJ2-7, with D uncertain. The germline gives CDR1 SEHNR, CDR2 FQNEAQ (reference sequence). The CDR3 extends over 12 amino acids. V dropped 5 bases and J dropped 3 bases, with 8 bases sitting between them. CDR3 DNA (partial): TGTGCCAGCAGCGGTAGAAGCTACGAG. This sequence encodes CASSGRSYE. The CDR3 reads in full as CASSGRSYEQYF.

In regard to this clone: The read terminates 3 residues before the CDR3 end, so the remaining end is supplied by the germline J gene. Within the sample, other DNA sequences also encode this same CDR3. V usage is TRBV7-8 and J usage is TRBJ1-1; possibly TRBD1 for D (6 bases). Germline V gene data show CDR1 as SGHVS and CDR2 as FQNEAQ. CDR3 length: 13 amino acids. CDR3 DNA, as far as it was read: TGTGCCAGCAGCTTAGTCGTCACAGGGGAA. Its protein is CASSLVVTGE. The CDR3 in its entirety is CASSLVVTGEAFF.

This clone has ten or more counts. The read comes to an end 3 residues before the CDR3 does, leaving the germline J gene to fill in the end. This sequence joins TRBV29-1 and TRBJ1-2; D unclear. In germline, CDR1 is SQVTM, CDR2 ANQGSEA. The CDR3 has 12 amino acids. The ends were cut back, 4 bases at V and 4 bases at J, with 10 bases in the middle. CDR3 amino acids: CSVVAGSYGYTF. CDR3 bases read: TGCAGCGTTGTCGCAGGAAGCTATGGC.

Many counts were recorded for this clone. A junction boundary mismatches the germline segment, possibly from a read error. The read terminates 3 residues before the CDR3 end, so the remaining end is supplied by the germline J gene. This rearrangement joins TRBV30 to TRBJ1-3; D possibly corresponds to TRBD1 (6 bases). Germline-derived CDR1 and CDR2 are GTSNPN and SVGIG (reference sequence). There are 13 residues in the CDR3. The CDR3 DNA, read in part, is TGTGCCTTTGAACAGGGAGGAGGAACCACC. Translating it yields CAFEQGGGTT. The entire CDR3 reads CAFEQGGGTTIYF.

This clone was counted at least ten times. The read halts 3 residues ahead of the CDR3 end, with the missing end drawn from the germline J gene. This chain connects TRBV19 to TRBJ2-5; 11 bases line up with TRBD2. Trimming took 11 bases from V and 5 from J; bases not matched to a gene: 7. The germline CDR1 and CDR2 sequences are LNHDA and SQIVND (reference sequence). This CDR3 contains 13 residues. Incomplete CDR3 DNA: TGTGCCTGCCGGGCTAGCGGGGGGGAGACC. This codes for CACRASGGET. The complete CDR3 protein is CACRASGGETQYF.